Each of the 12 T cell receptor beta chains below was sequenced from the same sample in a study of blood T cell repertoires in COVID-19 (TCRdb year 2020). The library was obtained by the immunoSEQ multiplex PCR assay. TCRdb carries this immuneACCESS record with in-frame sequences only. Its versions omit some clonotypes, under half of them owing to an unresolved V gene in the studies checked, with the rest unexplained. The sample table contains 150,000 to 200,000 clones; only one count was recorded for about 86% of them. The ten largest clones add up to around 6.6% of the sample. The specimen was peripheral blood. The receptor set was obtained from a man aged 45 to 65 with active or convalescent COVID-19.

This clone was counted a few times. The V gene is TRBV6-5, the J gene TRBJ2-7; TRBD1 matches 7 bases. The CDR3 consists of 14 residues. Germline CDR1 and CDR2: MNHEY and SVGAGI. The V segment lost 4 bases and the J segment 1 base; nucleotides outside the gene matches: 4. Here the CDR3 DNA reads TGTGCCAGCAGTTTCCCGGGACAGTCCTACGAGCAGTACTTC. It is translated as CASSFPGQSYEQYF.

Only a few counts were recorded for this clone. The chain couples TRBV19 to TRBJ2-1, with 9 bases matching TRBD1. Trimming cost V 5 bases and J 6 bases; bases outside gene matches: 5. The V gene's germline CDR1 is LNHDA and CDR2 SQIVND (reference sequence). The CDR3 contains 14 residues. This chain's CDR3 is CASSQLDRGNEQFF. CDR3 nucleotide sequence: TGTGCCAGTAGTCAGCTGGACAGGGGCAATGAGCAGTTCTTC.

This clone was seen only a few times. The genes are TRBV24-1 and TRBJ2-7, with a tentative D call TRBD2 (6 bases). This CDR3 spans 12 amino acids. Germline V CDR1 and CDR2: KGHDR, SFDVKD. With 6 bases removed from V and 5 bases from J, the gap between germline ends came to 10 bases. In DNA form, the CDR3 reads TGTGCCACCAGTTCGGGGGTCGACGAGCAGTACTTC. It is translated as CATSSGVDEQYF.

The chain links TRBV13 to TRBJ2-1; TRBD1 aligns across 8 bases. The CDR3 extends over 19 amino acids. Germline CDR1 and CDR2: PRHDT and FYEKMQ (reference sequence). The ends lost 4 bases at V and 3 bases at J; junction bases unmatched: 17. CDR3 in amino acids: CASSSPLPRTGISYNEQFF. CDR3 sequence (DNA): TGTGCCAGCAGCTCACCGCTCCCCCGGACAGGGATTAGCTACAATGAGCAGTTCTTC.

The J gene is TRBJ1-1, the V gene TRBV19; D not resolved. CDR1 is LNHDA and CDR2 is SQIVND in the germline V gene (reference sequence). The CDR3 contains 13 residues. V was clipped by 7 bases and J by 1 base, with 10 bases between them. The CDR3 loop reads CASILGGNTEAFF. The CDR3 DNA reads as TGTGCCAGTATCCTGGGAGGGAACACTGAAGCTTTCTTT.

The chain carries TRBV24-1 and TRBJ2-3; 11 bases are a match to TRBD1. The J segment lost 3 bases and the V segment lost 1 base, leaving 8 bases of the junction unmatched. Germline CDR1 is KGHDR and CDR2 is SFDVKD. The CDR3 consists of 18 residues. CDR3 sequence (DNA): TGTGCCACCAGTGATTTCATGGACAGGGGGCAAGGGACAGATACGCAGTATTTT. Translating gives CATSDFMDRGQGTDTQYF.

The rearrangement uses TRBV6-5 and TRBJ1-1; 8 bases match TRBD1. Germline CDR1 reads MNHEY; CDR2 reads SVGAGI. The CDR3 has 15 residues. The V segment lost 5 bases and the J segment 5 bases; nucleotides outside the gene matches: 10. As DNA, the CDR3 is TGTGCCAGCAGTACCCTAACAGGGGGGGGTACTGAAGCTTTCTTT. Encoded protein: CASSTLTGGGTEAFF.

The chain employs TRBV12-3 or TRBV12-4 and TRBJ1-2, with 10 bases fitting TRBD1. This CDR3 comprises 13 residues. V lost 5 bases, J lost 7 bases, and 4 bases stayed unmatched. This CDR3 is CASSRQGAAGYTF. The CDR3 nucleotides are TGTGCCAGCAGTCGACAGGGGGCGGCTGGCTACACCTTC.

In nucleotides, the CDR3 is TGTGCCACCAGTGTAGGGGGCCACGAGCAGTACTTC. Its translation is CATSVGGHEQYF. This chain uses TRBV24-1 with TRBJ2-7; 7 bases fit TRBD1. The V segment lost 5 bases and the J segment 5 bases; nucleotides outside the gene matches: 2. Per germline, CDR1 KGHDR and CDR2 SFDVKD. The CDR3 has 12 residues.

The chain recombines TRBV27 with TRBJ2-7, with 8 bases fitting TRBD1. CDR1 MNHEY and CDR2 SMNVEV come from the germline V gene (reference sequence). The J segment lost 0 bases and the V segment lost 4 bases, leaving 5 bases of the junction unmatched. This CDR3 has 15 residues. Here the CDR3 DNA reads TGTGCCAGCAGTTGGACAGGGTCGGACTCCTACGAGCAGTACTTC. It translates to CASSWTGSDSYEQYF.

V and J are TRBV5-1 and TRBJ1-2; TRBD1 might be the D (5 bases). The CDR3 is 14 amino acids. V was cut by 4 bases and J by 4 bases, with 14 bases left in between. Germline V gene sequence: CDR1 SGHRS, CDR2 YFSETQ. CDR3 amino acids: CASSSGVGGYGYTF. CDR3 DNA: TGCGCCAGCAGCAGCGGAGTGGGGGGCTATGGCTACACCTTC.

The CDR3 DNA is TGTGCCAGTAGTATAGGGCAGGCCAATCAGCCCCAGCATTTT. Its protein is CASSIGQANQPQHF. This rearrangement joins TRBV19 to TRBJ1-5; D is unresolved. CDR1 is LNHDA and CDR2 is SQIVND in the germline V gene (reference sequence). The germline V and J ends were trimmed by 1 base and 3 bases, with 7 bases remaining between them. The CDR3 has 14 residues.